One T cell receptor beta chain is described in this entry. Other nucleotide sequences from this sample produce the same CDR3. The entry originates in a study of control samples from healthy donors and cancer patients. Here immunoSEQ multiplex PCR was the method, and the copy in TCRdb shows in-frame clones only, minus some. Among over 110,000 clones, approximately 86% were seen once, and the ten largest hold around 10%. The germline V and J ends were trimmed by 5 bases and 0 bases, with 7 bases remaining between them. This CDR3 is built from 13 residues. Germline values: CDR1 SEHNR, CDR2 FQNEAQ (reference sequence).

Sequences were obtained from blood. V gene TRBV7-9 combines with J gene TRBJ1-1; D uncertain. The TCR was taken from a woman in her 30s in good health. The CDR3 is CASSPTVNTEAFF. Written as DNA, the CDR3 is TGTGCCAGCAGCCCGACGGTGAACACTGAAGCTTTCTTT.